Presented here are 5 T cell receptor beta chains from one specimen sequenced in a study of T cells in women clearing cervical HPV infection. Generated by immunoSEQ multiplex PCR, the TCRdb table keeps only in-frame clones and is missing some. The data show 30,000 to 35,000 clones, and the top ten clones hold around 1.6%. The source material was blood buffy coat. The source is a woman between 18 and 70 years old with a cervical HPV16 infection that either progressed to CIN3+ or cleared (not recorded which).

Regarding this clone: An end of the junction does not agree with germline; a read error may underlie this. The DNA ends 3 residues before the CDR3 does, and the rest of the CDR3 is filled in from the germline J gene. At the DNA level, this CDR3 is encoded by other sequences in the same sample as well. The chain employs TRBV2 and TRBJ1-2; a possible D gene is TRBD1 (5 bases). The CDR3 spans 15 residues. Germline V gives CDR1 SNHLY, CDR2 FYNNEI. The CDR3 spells CASKTEFITNYGYTF. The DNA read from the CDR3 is TGTGCCAGCAAGACAGAATTTATTACTAACTATGGA.

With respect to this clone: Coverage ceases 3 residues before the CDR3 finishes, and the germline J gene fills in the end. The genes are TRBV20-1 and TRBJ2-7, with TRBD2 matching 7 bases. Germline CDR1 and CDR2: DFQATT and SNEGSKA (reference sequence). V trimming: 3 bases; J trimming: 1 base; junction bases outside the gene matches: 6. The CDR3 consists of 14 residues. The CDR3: CSARIRGESYEQYF. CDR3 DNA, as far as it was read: TGCAGTGCTAGGATTCGGGGGGAGTCCTACGAG.

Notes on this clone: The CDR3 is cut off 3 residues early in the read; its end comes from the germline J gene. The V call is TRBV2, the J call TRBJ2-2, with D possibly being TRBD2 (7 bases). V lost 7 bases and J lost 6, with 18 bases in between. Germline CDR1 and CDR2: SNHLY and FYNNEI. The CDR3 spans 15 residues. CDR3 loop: CASTGGLARAGELFF. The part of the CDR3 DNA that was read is TGTGCCAGCACCGGGGGGCTAGCTAGAGCCGGGGAG.

This CDR3 reads CASSLEKEETQYF. CDR3 DNA (partial): TGTGCCAGCAGCTTAGAAAAGGAAGAGACC. The chain recombines TRBV7-3 with TRBJ2-5; unclear D gene. The CDR3 extends 3 residues past the end of the read, so its final part is completed from the germline J gene. V lost 2 bases, J lost 3 bases, and 7 bases lay in between. This CDR3 is built from 13 residues. Germline V gene lookup returns CDR1 SGHTA and CDR2 FQGTGA.

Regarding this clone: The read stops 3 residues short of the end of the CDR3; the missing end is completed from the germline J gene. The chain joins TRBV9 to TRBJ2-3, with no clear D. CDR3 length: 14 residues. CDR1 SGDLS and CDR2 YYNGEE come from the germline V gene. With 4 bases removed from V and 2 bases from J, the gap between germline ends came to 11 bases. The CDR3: CASSPQPNTDTQYF. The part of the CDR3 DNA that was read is TGTGCCAGCAGCCCTCAACCTAACACAGATACG.